This TCR beta chain was obtained from a study of blood T cells in healthy people across ages. This clonotype was counted only a few times. It was with a sample-barcoded 5' primer and a J-beta primer mix that a second PCR of roughly 7 to 12 cycles was run. Each cDNA was tagged by a template-switch adaptor containing 12 random nucleotides. TCRdb re-analysed the 5' RACE reads in MiXCR, keeping a single row per CDR3 protein. The repertoire consists of around 500,000 distinct CDR3 sequences, with around 48% occurring once and the leading ten covering 20% to 25%. Donors gave around 10 milliliters of peripheral blood apiece. Isolation per sample recovered at least 7 million PBMCs. The CDR3 sequence is 17 residues long. Per germline, CDR1 DFQATT and CDR2 SNEGSKA (reference sequence). V lost 0 bases, J lost 1 base, and 18 bases lay in between.

This sequence originates from a man older than 75 in good health. The sample comprised blood. The chain links TRBV20-1 to TRBJ1-2, with D possibly being TRBD1 (5 bases). The CDR3 loop is CSARDQSGTTNNYGYTF. CDR3 nucleotide sequence: TGCAGTGCTAGAGATCAGTCGGGGACGACGAATAACTATGGCTACACCTTC.